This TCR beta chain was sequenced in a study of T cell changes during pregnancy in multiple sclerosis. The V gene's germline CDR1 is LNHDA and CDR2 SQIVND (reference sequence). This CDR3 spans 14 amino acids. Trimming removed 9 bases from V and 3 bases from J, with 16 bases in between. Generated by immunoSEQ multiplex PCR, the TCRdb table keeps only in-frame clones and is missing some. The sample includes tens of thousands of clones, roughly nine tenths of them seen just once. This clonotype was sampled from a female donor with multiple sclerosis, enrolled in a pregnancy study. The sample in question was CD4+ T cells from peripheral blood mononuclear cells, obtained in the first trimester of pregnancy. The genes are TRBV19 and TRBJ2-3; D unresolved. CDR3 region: CASPGEVRTDTQYF. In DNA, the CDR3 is TGTGCCAGCCCGGGTGAGGTAAGGACAGATACGCAGTATTTT.